This T cell receptor beta chain was identified in a study of blood T cell repertoires in COVID-19. Study overall: COVID-19 samples, acute and convalescent, were from the United States, Italy and Spain.

CDR1 and CDR2 (germline): LNHDA, SQIVND (reference sequence). The CDR3 extends over 15 amino acids. V lost 6 bases to trimming and J lost 4 bases, with 16 bases between them. The protocol was immunoSEQ multiplex PCR, while the TCRdb copy is restricted to in-frame clones and leaves out a portion. The sample yields approximately 140,000 clones, over 80% seen once. The rearrangement joins TRBV19 to TRBJ1-5; D remains ambiguous. Source material: peripheral blood. This clonotype was sampled from a man older than 75 with acute or convalescent COVID-19. The CDR3 DNA reads TGTGCCAGTAGCCGCGGGTCGATGGAGAATCAGCCCCAGCATTTT. Encoded protein: CASSRGSMENQPQHF. The full variable domain, completed using reference TRBV19 and TRBJ1-5, is DGGITQSPKYLFRKEGQNVTLSCEQNLNHDAMYWYRQDPGQGLRLIYYSQIVNDFQKGDIAEGYSVSREKKESFPLTVTSAQKNPTAFYLCASSRGSMENQPQHFGDGTRLSIL.